The present entry profiles one T cell receptor (beta chain) with its context. As yet, its antigen is unknown. The sample originates from a study of response to subunit inactivated influenza vaccine. Study results and caveats: Only a handful of new T cells, the authors suggested, are recruited with each seasonal influenza vaccination.

The CDR3 is 13 amino acids. Germline V CDR1 and CDR2: LGHDT, YNNKEL (reference sequence). Deletions cut 2 bases from V and 9 bases from J, with 11 bases between. One entry per CDR3 protein, called by TCRdb with MiXCR from the RT-PCR reads. Of more than 700,000 distinct CDR3 sequences detected, approximately 21% appear once; the ten largest clones hold about a tenth. The genes are TRBV3-1 and TRBJ2-1; D remains unclear. Specimen: PBMCs from blood, collected 4 to 6 days after vaccination. This sequence originates from a man in his fifties who received an inactivated influenza vaccine. The CDR3 here is CASSQMPRTEQFF. The CDR3 region has the DNA TGTGCCAGCAGCCAAATGCCGCGCACTGAGCAGTTCTTC.